This TCR beta chain was retrieved from a study of cytomegalovirus exposure and HLA in healthy donors (dated by TCRdb to about 2017). Describing the broader study: An earlier analysis of some 500 of the donors reported 250 to 350 Gb of sequence data and some 120 million unique TCR beta sequences from about 200 million T cells. An early release covering approximately 600 HLA-typed donors comprised about 310 gigabases of sequencing data and around 80 million unique TCR sequences. Of the 350 to 450 genotyped donors, approximately 82% fell in the genetic ancestry cluster associated with self-reported Caucasian donors. The study aimed to test whether cataloging public T cell receptors could reveal signatures of past pathogen exposure. The T cell repertoires of around 730 subjects were profiled by immunosequencing and related to cytomegalovirus serostatus. Along with the 666-subject first cohort, a separate validation cohort of approximately 110 different subjects was used. The study combined high-throughput TCR immunosequencing, statistical association of individual TCRs with disease status, and machine learning to predict cytomegalovirus infection status. A later analysis re-examined previously published TCR beta repertoires from 600 to 700 donors and added high-resolution HLA genotyping to investigate patterns of TCR occurrence. Rather than drawing on any new phenotypic data, the later analysis identified candidate immune exposures from TCR beta sequences and the way those sequences occurred across donors. To decide whether each TCR beta V gene segment behaved as functional or pseudogenic, an earlier analysis of 587 of the donors relied on high-throughput TCR beta sequencing. Donor age, sex, ethnicity and CMV serostatus were compiled together with the repertoire data. In a later genetic analysis, genome-wide SNP genotypes for about 65% of the roughly 670 donors were used, and that subset was treated as a discovery cohort. All discovery cohort repertoires had been generated using a single sequencing platform. HLA typing covered class I and class II loci at four-digit resolution. Typing coverage differed by locus: A, B, C, DRB1 and DQB1 were typed in about 629-640 donors, DQA1 in 522, DPA1 in some 570, and DPB1 in just under 480. Because of strong linkage in the cohort, 4 to 6 DR-DQ haplotypes were treated as single units for association and clustering. Among a few hundred genotyped donors of the cohort, an average of about 240,000 unique TCR beta nucleotide sequences were sequenced per donor, around 20% of them non-productive.

The full study reports these points: According to a later analysis, parvovirus B19, influenza, CMV and Epstein-Barr virus appeared linked to several top co-occurrence clusters. In a later genetic analysis, a missense DCLRE1C variant was associated with V-gene and J-gene trimming of TCR beta chains, and the association was replicated in an independent cohort. The classifier was reported to diagnose cytomegalovirus status with high specificity and sensitivity in both the original cohort and the validation cohort. The authors suggested that the approach could potentially be generalized to other disease states and immunological phenotypes. Compared with equally common non-associated chains, HLA-associated TCR beta chains in a later analysis were more clonally expanded and had lower generation probabilities. A later analysis associated about 17,000 TCR beta sequences with specific HLA alleles at a false discovery rate of 0.05. A later analysis found that TCR association rates varied across HLA loci, with DRB1 alleles showing the most associated TCRs and HLA-C alleles the fewest. In this cohort, only TCR beta chains were sequenced, and detectable features were limited by the absence of alpha or paired-chain data. Three of the identified cytomegalovirus-associated TCR beta chains were confirmed in vitro to be specific for cytomegalovirus antigens. Some IMGT-functional V segments, including TRBV6-2 and TRBV6-3, could not be distinguished by the 87-base-pair reads and were therefore excluded. The study gave a list of under 200 TCR beta chains associated with cytomegalovirus. Linkage disequilibrium might explain the correlated functional status among segregating V segments, but an unknown experimental factor could not be ruled out. A further reported finding was that TCR beta sequences accurately predicted the HLA-A and HLA-B alleles for most subjects in the first cohort. The only immune exposure information available for the cohort was CMV serostatus. According to a later genetic analysis, donors in an Asian-associated ancestry cluster had fewer N-insertions in productive TCRs than the roughly 660-donor mean. Most TCR sequences were observed very rarely across donors, whereas some public TCRs were present in many individuals. When HLA alleles, especially DR and DQ, strongly co-occurred, attributing TCR associations to individual alleles was difficult. Sequencing depth was assumed to be roughly uniform across donors in the presence/absence analyses, though that assumption may not hold. Because counts were too low, about 18 rarely observed V segments, including chromosome 9 orphons, were left out of the earlier analysis of over 550 of the donors. According to a later analysis, most CMV-associated TCR beta chains appeared to be HLA-restricted, and the HLA associations seemed to be driven largely by CMV exposure. A cluster of highly shared sequence variants was judged likely to represent a technical artifact of the sequencing pipeline. An earlier analysis of around 500 of the donors showed that most TCR beta V segments appeared in productive rearrangements either about 87% or about 30% of the time, which broadly matched IMGT annotations. Because HLA typing was missing for some donors at each locus, association tests included only the typed subset.

Deletion took 4 bases off V and 8 bases off J, with a span of 15 bases between the germline ends. The CDR3 starts with the cysteine, ends with the phenylalanine, and has 14 residues. Only the CDR3 portion is preserved as DNA: 42 bases, with reading frame beginning at the first base. The germline V gene encodes CDR1 SGHRS and CDR2 YFSETQ. Library preparation was by the immunoSEQ multiplex PCR assay. The multiplex PCR relied on a mix of 60 forward primers for TCR Vbeta segments and 13 reverse primers for TCR Jbeta segments. Amplification of the CDR3 region of rearranged TCR beta genes was performed with a multiplex PCR assay on genomic DNA. The Illumina HiSeq System was used to sequence the amplified TCR beta libraries as 87-base-pair reads. The original methods were these. A later analysis counted some 74 million unique TCR beta chains across the 666 repertoires, and approximately 11 million of these chains were shared by at least two donors. To remove PCR and sequencing errors, raw reads were error-corrected and collapsed into unique sequences using a nearest-neighbor algorithm that merged closely related sequences. V, D and J gene segments were assigned by aligning CDR3 sequences to IMGT reference sequences. For a sequence to be retained, a match of at least six nucleotides to both a V gene segment and a J gene segment was required. Rearrangements were called productive when the CDR3 lacked stop codons and stayed in frame with V and J; all others were non-productive. CDR3 was defined according to IMGT convention as the region running from the second conserved V-encoded cysteine to the conserved J-encoded phenylalanine. The earlier analysis of 550 to 650 of the donors excluded any sequence lacking an unambiguous match to a single V gene segment. An earlier analysis of several hundred of the donors called V segments functional above 56.7% productive rearrangements and segregating when the between-donor standard deviation exceeded 5%. A statistical classification framework was built for diagnosing cytomegalovirus status from the catalog of TCR beta chain sequences. In a later analysis, V and J genes were assigned by comparing TCR nucleotide sequences against IMGT/GENE-DB human TR gene sequences. In a later analysis, CDR3 sequences and most-parsimonious VDJ recombination scenarios were assigned using the TCRdist pipeline. In a later analysis, every TCR beta chain was defined by the combination of its CDR3 amino acid sequence and its V-gene family, and reads without a unique V-gene family were dropped. In a later analysis, 450 to 600 highly shared, low-generation-probability nucleotide sequences were removed to address suspected cross-contamination and a sequencing artifact. In a later analysis, a clonal expansion index was calculated for each public chain from normalized within-repertoire ranks of inferred template counts. In a later analysis, generation probabilities were computed using a VDJ recombination model fitted to out-of-frame rearrangements, and the results were checked against IGoR. A later analysis scored TCR-TCR, TCR-HLA and TCR-CMV co-occurrence with hypergeometric tests, applying a repertoire-size bias correction to TCR pairs. A later analysis estimated false discovery rates by permuting HLA or CMV assignments 20 times. In a later analysis, co-occurring TCRs were grouped using DBSCAN, and TCRdist sequence similarity was added for clustering within HLA-allele-positive subsets. Repertoires with fewer than 30,000 or more than 120,000 public chains were left out of co-occurrence clustering, as were several repertoires with anomalous nucleotide sharing. TCRdb obtained this table from immuneACCESS and retained in-frame rearrangements with V and J assigned. These tables miss some clones; where compared with another copy, unresolved V genes account for less than half of the shortfall, and the remainder is unexplained. The DNA gave D and trimming, while V, J and clone size come from that table. The table for this sample lists about 130,000 clones; 80% to 90% of them were counted only once. Jointly, the top ten make up 5.5% to 7% of the sample.

Points on this clone: Its antigen is unknown. Per-nucleotide qualities are absent, and no much larger clonotype sits a single base away.

The cohort consisted of some 730 healthy bone marrow donors. All cohort members were sampled while nominally healthy, although unrecorded immune exposures were likely present. The donor was CMV seropositive and was included in the group of some 290 seropositive cohort members. Each donor provided a peripheral blood sample, and peripheral blood mononuclear cells were used for TCR beta sequencing. Genomic DNA extraction from the blood cell samples was performed with the Qiagen DNeasy Blood Extraction Kit. Sequencing input: PBMCs. This receptor chain uses TRBV5-1 and TRBJ1-4, with the D gene call left open. The source of this sequence is a woman in her 40s in good health and CMV-seropositive. In nucleotide form, the sequence is TGCGCCAGCAGCCCGATGAGGACGGGAGAAAAACTGTTTTTT. Its translation is CASSPMRTGEKLFF.